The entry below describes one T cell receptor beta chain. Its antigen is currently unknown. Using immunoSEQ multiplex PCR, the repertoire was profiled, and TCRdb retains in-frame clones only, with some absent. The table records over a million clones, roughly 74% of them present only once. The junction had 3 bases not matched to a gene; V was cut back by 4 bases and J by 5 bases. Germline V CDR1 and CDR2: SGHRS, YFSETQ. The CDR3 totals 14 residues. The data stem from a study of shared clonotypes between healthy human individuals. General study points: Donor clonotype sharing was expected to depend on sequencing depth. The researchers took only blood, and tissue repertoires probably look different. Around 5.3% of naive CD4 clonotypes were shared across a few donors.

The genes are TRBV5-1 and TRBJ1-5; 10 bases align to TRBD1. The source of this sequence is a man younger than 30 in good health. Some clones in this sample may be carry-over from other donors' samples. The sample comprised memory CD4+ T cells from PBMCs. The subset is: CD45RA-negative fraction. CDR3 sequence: CASSAGTGDQPQHF. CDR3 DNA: TGCGCCAGCAGCGCCGGGACAGGGGATCAGCCCCAGCATTTT.